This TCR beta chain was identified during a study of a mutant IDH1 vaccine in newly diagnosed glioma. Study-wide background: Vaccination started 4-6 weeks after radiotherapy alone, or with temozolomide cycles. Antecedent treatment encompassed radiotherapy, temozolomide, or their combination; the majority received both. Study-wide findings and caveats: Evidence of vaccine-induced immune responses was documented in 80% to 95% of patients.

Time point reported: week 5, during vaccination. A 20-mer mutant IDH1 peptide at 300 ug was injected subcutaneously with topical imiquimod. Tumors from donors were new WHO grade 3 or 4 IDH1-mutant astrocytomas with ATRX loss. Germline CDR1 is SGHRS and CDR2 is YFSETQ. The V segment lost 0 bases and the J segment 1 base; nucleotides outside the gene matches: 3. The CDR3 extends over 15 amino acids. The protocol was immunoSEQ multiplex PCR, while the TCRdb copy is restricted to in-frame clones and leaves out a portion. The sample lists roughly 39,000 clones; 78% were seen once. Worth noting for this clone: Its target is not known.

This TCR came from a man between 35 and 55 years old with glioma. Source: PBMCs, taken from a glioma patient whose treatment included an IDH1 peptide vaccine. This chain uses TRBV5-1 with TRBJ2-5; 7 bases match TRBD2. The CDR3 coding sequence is TGCGCCAGCAGCTTGGAGCCGGGGGGCCAAGAGACCCAGTACTTC. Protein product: CASSLEPGGQETQYF.